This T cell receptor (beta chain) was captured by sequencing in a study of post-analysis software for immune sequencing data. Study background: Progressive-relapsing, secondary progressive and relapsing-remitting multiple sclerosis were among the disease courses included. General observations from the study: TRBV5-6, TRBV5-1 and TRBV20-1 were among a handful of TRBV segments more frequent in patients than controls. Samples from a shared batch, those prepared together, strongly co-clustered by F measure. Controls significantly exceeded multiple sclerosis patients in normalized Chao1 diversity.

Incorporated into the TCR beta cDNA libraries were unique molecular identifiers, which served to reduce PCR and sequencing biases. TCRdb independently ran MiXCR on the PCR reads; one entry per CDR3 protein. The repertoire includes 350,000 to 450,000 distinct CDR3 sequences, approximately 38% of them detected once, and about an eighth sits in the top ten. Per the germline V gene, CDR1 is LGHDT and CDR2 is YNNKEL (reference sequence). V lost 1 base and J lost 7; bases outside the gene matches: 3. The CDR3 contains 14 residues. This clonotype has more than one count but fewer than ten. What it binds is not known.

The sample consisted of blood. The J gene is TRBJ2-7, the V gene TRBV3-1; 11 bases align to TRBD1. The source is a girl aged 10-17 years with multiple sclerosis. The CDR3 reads CASSQGTGGREQYF. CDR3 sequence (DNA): TGTGCCAGCAGCCAAGGGACAGGGGGCCGGGAGCAGTACTTC.